Below, one T cell receptor beta chain is given with its context. Its antigen is unknown. This record belongs to a study of cytomegalovirus exposure and HLA in healthy donors. Notes on the study in general: Overall, roughly 160 TCR beta chains were annotated as cytomegalovirus-associated. In vitro work confirmed that a few CMV-associated chains recognize CMV antigens.

Germline V gene sequence: CDR1 MNHEY, CDR2 SMNVEV (reference sequence). V dropped 2 bases and J dropped 3; count of bases not matched to a gene: 2. This CDR3 has 14 residues. Repertoires were generated with immunoSEQ multiplex PCR, while TCRdb's copy carries only in-frame clones and drops some. Among 250,000 to 400,000 clones listed, 88% were seen once. The receptor was isolated from a man aged 25-45 years in good health and CMV-seronegative. The rearrangement links TRBV27 to TRBJ1-1; 8 bases line up with TRBD1. The source material was PBMCs. CDR3 protein: CASSLRTGHTEAFF. The CDR3 nucleotides read TGTGCCAGCAGTTTAAGGACAGGGCACACTGAAGCTTTCTTT.